This TCR beta chain was profiled in a study of cytomegalovirus exposure and HLA in healthy donors. The V segment lost 5 bases and the J segment 3 bases; nucleotides outside the gene matches: 8. The CDR3 spans 15 residues. CDR1 and CDR2 from the germline V gene are SGHTA and FQGNSA. Remarks on this clone: The antigen remains unidentified.

It was with 60 Vbeta and 13 Jbeta primers that the PCR ran. TCRdb's copy holds only in-frame clones and misses some; the assay was immunoSEQ multiplex PCR. The sample records 150,000 to 200,000 clones, roughly four fifths being singletons. Notes on the study in general: The study assumed roughly uniform donor sequencing depth for presence/absence analyses. Earlier analysis looked at TCR beta V segments, and most were productive about 87% or about 30% of the time. Equally common other TCR beta chains were less clonally expanded than HLA-associated ones, a later analysis found. Being indistinguishable, some V segments were excluded, TRBV6-2 and TRBV6-3 among them.

This clonotype originated in a man in his forties in good health and CMV-seronegative. V and J are TRBV7-2 and TRBJ1-1; 8 bases fit TRBD1. Sample: PBMCs. CDR3 region: CASSPQGARYTEAFF. The CDR3, as DNA: TGTGCCAGCAGCCCCCAGGGGGCGCGGTACACTGAAGCTTTCTTT.